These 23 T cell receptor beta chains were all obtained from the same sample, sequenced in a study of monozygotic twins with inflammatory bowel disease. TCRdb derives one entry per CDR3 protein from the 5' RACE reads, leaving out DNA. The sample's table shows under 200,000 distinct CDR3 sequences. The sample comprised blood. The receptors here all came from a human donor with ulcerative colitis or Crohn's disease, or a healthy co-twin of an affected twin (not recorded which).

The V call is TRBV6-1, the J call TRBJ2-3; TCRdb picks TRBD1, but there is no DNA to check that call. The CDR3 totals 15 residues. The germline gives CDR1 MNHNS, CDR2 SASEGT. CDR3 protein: CASSDLDRGTDTQYF.

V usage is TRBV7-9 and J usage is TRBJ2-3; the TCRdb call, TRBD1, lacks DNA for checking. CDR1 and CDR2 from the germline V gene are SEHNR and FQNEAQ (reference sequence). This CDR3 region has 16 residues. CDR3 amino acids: CASSRGDRGNTDTQYF.

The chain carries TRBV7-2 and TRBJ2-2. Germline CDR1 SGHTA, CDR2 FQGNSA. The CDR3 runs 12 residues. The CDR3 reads CASAVIAGELFF.

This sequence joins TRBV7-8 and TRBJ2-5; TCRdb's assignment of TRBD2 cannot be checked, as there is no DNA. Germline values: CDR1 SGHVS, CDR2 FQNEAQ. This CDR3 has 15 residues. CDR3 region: CASKDRRGTAETQYF.

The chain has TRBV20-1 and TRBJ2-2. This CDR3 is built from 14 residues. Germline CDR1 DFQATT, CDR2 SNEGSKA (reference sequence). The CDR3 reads CSALLGRNTGELFF.

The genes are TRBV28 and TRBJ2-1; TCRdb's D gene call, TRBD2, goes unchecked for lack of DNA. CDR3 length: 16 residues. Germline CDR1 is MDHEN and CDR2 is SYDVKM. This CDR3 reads CASSLAADSGAVEQFF.

CDR3 sequence: CASSPDLVTYNEQFF. The J gene is TRBJ2-1, the V gene TRBV18. Germline V CDR1 and CDR2: KGHSH, LQKENI. The length of the CDR3 is 15 residues.

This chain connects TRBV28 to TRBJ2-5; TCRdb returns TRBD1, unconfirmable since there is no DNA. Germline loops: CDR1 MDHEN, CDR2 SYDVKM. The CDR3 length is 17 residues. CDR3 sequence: CASSRISPRTGGETQYF.

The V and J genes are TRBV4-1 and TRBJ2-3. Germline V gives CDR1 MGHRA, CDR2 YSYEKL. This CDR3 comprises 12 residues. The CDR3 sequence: CASSQGEDTQYF.

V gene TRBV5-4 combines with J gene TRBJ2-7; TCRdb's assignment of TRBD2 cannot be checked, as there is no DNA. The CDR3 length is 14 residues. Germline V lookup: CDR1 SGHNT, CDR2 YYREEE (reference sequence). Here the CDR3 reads CASSLWLDSYEQYF.

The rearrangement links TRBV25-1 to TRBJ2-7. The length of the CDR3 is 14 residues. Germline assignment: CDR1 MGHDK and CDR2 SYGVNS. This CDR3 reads CASSEEVGSYEQYF.

The CDR3 loop is CASSYRGGYEQYF. The chain joins TRBV12-3 or TRBV12-4 to TRBJ2-7; with no DNA, the TCRdb D assignment of TRBD1 cannot be verified. This CDR3 is built from 13 residues.

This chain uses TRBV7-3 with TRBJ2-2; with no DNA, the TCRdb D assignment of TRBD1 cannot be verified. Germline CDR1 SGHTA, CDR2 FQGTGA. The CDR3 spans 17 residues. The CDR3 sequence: CASSLTRDRGRTGELFF.

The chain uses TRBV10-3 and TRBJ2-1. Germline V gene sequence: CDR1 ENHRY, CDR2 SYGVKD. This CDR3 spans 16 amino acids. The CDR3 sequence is CAITTETSDSYNEQFF.

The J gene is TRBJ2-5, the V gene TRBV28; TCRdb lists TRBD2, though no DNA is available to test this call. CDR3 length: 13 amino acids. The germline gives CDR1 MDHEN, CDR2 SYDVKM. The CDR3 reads CASRRTSEETQYF.

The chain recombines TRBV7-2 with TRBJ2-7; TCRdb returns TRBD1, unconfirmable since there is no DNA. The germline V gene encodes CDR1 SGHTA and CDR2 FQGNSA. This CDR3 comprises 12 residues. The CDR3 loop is CASSLDRGQQYF.

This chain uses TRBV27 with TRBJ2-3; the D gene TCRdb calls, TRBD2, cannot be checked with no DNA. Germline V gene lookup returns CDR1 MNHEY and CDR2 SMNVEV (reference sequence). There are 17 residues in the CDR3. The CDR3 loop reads CASSSLLAGAGTDTQYF.

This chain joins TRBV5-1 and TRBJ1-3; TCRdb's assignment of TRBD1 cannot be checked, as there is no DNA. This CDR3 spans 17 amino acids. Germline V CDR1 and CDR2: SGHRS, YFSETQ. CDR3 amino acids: CASSPRQGDSSGNTIYF.

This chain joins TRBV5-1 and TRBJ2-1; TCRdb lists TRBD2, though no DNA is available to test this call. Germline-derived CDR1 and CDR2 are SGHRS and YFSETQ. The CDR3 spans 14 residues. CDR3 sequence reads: CASSLTDGGNEQFF.

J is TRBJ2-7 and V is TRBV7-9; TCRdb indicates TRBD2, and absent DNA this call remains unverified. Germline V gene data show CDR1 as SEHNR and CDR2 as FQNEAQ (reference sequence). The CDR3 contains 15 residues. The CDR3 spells CASSLRGDLQYEQYF.

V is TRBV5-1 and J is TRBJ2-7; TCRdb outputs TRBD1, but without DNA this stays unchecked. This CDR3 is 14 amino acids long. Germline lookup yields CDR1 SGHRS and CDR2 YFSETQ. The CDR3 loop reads CASSSQGNNYEQYF.

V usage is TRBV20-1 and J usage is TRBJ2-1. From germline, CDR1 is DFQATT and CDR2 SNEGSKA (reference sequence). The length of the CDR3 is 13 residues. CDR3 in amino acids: CSVRTTTYNEQFF.

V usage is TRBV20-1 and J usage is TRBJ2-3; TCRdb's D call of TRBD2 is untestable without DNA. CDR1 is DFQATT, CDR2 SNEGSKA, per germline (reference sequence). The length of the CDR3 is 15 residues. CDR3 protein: CSARDGVAGSDTQYF.